The 24 T cell receptor beta chains below were found in one sample sequenced in a study of blood T cells in healthy people across ages. With a J-beta primer mix and a sample-barcoded 5' primer, a second PCR ran about 7 to 12 cycles. TCRdb independently ran MiXCR on the 5' RACE reads; one entry per CDR3 protein. In the table there are 850,000 to 950,000 distinct CDR3 sequences, 29% of which are singletons. The sample consisted of blood. These receptors came from a woman older than 75 in good health.

The rearrangement links TRBV11-2 to TRBJ2-5; D unclear. CDR3 length: 13 amino acids. CDR1 is SGHAT, CDR2 FQNNGV, per germline. Trimming removed 5 bases from V and 1 base from J, with 8 bases in between. The CDR3 spells CASSHLTQETQYF. The CDR3 DNA is TGTGCCAGCAGCCATCTTACCCAAGAGACCCAGTACTTC.

With regard to this clonotype: A much larger clonotype is one base distant, so this may be a read error. V usage is TRBV6-2 or TRBV6-3 and J usage is TRBJ1-5; D call uncertain. This CDR3 has 15 amino acids. From germline, CDR1 is MNHEY and CDR2 SVGEGT. The CDR3 spells CASSPTEPSNRPQHF. The CDR3 DNA reads TGTGCCAGCAGTCCCACGGAACCCAGCAATCGGCCCCAGCATTTT.

With respect to this clonotype: This may come from a read error, since a much larger clone is one base off. J is TRBJ1-2 and V is TRBV2; weak D call: TRBD1 (6 bases). CDR1 SNHLY and CDR2 FYNNEI come from the germline V gene. CDR3 size: 12 residues. The V end lost 6 bases, the J end lost 4 bases, and 9 bases lay between the germline ends. The CDR3 spells CASSGQSYGYTF. The CDR3 region has the DNA TGTGCCAGCAGCGGACAGAGCTATGGCTACACCTTC.

Ten or more counts support this clonotype. The CDR3 coding sequence is TGCGCCAGCAGCTTGGTAGGCGACAGCAATCAGCCCCAGCATTTT. Its translation: CASSLVGDSNQPQHF. V and J are TRBV5-1 and TRBJ1-5; D is unclear. CDR3 length equals 15 residues. Germline assignment: CDR1 SGHRS and CDR2 YFSETQ. V lost 0 bases to trimming and J lost 1 base, with 8 bases between them.

This clonotype showed up many times. V usage is TRBV20-1 and J usage is TRBJ2-5, with 9 bases that match TRBD2. V gave up 0 bases and J gave up 0 bases; unmatched junction bases: 5. The CDR3 has 16 residues. Germline CDR1 and CDR2: DFQATT and SNEGSKA (reference sequence). CDR3 in amino acids: CSARELAGQYQETQYF. The CDR3 DNA sequence: TGCAGTGCTAGAGAGCTAGCGGGGCAGTACCAAGAGACCCAGTACTTC.

This clonotype was observed many times. The V call is TRBV28, the J call TRBJ2-7, with 10 nucleotides matching TRBD1. J was trimmed by 7 bases and V by 5 bases; bases with no gene match: 2. The CDR3 is 12 amino acids. Germline V gene sequence: CDR1 MDHEN, CDR2 SYDVKM. The CDR3 DNA follows: TGTGCCAGCAGTAAGGGACAGGGGGAGCAGTACTTC. Amino acids: CASSKGQGEQYF.

As concerns this clonotype: A read error may be the cause here, since a much bigger clone is one base away. V and J are TRBV20-1 and TRBJ2-5, with 13 bases identical to TRBD2. The CDR3 consists of 18 residues. The germline gives CDR1 DFQATT, CDR2 SNEGSKA (reference sequence). Losses at the gene ends were 4 bases for V and 5 bases for J; bases not matched to a gene: 16. The CDR3 protein is CSAMGTSGGAEGLETQYF. The CDR3 nucleotides read TGCAGTGCTATGGGAACTAGCGGGGGGGCCGAAGGGCTTGAGACCCAGTACTTC.

J is TRBJ2-3 and V is TRBV7-2; 13 nucleotides line up with TRBD2. After removal of 3 bases from V and 6 bases from J, the junction contained 3 bases not matched to a gene. CDR3 length: 15 amino acids. CDR1 is SGHTA and CDR2 is FQGNSA in the germline V gene. The CDR3 loop is CASSLMTSGRDTQYF. For the CDR3, the DNA is TGTGCCAGCAGCTTGATGACTAGCGGGAGGGATACGCAGTATTTT.

In regard to this clonotype: This may be a read error: a much more frequent sequence differs by one nucleotide. This CDR3 reads CASSSGLAGAYTSADTQYF. In DNA, the CDR3 is TGTGCCAGCAGCTCGGGACTAGCGGGGGCCTATACTAGCGCAGATACGCAGTATTTT. V is TRBV7-8 and J is TRBJ2-3; 14 positions agree with TRBD2. Germline CDR1 SGHVS, CDR2 FQNEAQ. The CDR3 is 19 amino acids. The V segment lost 4 bases and the J segment 4 bases; nucleotides outside the gene matches: 13.

This chain connects TRBV3-1 to TRBJ2-1; perhaps TRBD1 as D (6 bases). The length of the CDR3 is 14 residues. Germline assignment: CDR1 LGHDT and CDR2 YNNKEL (reference sequence). Trimming took off 4 bases at V and 4 bases at J, with 11 bases between the two ends. This CDR3 reads CASSRAGQYNEQFF. The CDR3 bases are TGTGCCAGCAGCCGGGCCGGACAGTACAATGAGCAGTTCTTC.

About this clonotype itself: This could be a read error, since a much larger clone is one nucleotide away. J is TRBJ2-3 and V is TRBV12-3 or TRBV12-4; TRBD1 or TRBD2 may be the D gene (5 bases each). Trimming pared 7 bases from V and 4 bases from J, leaving 15 bases between. The CDR3 contains 14 residues. The CDR3 sequence is CASKMGRTADTQYF. As DNA, the CDR3 is TGTGCCAGCAAAATGGGACGGACCGCAGATACGCAGTATTTT.

In the case of this clonotype: A much larger clone differs from this one at a single base, so this may be a read error. This chain connects TRBV6-2 or TRBV6-3 to TRBJ2-1; no clear D. Germline V gives CDR1 MNHEY, CDR2 SVGEGT. The CDR3 sequence is 16 residues long. The V gene lost 0 bases and the J gene lost 13 bases, with 22 bases spanning the gap. For the CDR3, the DNA is TGTGCCAGCAGTTACTCGAAAGGGCGGAAATTGGAGACCCAGTTCTTC. Translated: CASSYSKGRKLETQFF.

This clonotype was observed a few times. CDR3: CASSAPGQGAVNSPLHF. The CDR3, as DNA: TGTGCCAGCAGCGCCCCGGGACAGGGGGCCGTTAATTCACCCCTCCACTTT. This chain links TRBV5-4 with TRBJ1-6; 12 bases match TRBD1. The V segment lost 4 bases and the J segment 6 bases; nucleotides outside the gene matches: 8. Germline V gene sequence: CDR1 SGHNT, CDR2 YYREEE (reference sequence). This CDR3 is 17 amino acids long.

This clonotype was seen a few times. This sequence joins TRBV29-1 and TRBJ2-1; TRBD2 matches 10 bases. With V trimmed by 8 bases and J by 9 bases, 10 bases remained unmatched. Looked up from germline, CDR1 is SQVTM and CDR2 is ANQGSEA. The CDR3 has 13 residues. The CDR3 nucleotides are TGCAGCTCCGAGCGGGAGGGCCGGGGTGAGCAGTTCTTC. Amino acids: CSSEREGRGEQFF.

This clonotype was picked up many times. The chain links TRBV7-8 to TRBJ2-1, with 8 bases lining up with TRBD1. V trimming: 1 base; J trimming: 6 bases; junction bases outside the gene matches: 8. Germline V gene data show CDR1 as SGHVS and CDR2 as FQNEAQ. The CDR3 runs 16 residues. The CDR3 protein is CASSLGAGGSPNEQFF. CDR3 sequence (DNA): TGTGCCAGCAGCTTAGGAGCAGGGGGCAGTCCCAATGAGCAGTTCTTC.

CDR3 protein: CASSEGGSGELFF. CDR3 bases: TGCGCCAGCAGTGAGGGGGGGTCCGGGGAGCTGTTTTTT. V usage is TRBV10-1 and J usage is TRBJ2-2, with D maybe TRBD2 (6 bases). The CDR3 runs 13 residues. Trimming took 2 bases from V and 6 from J, leaving 7 bases between them. Germline CDR1 is WNHNN and CDR2 is SYGVQD (reference sequence).

This clonotype was seen a few times. The CDR3 nucleotides are TGTGCCAGCAGCTTAGGGGCAATCCGGGGCGGCGGGACCCAGTACTTC. This codes for CASSLGAIRGGGTQYF. The chain links TRBV7-6 to TRBJ2-5; either TRBD1 or TRBD2 may fit D (5 bases each). Germline lookup yields CDR1 SGHVS and CDR2 FNYEAQ. The CDR3 spans 16 residues. V lost 1 base, J lost 7 bases, and 19 bases lay in between. Variable domain in full (rest from reference TRBV7-6 and TRBJ2-5): GAGVSQSPRYKVTKRGQDVALRCDPISGHVSLYWYRQALGQGPEFLTYFNYEAQQDKSGLPNDRFSAERPEGSISTLTIQRTEQRDSAMYRCASSLGAIRGGGTQYFGPGTRLLVL.

This clonotype has a count of ten or more. The genes are TRBV5-5 and TRBJ2-3; D is possibly TRBD1 (6 bases). The germline V gene encodes CDR1 SGHKS and CDR2 YYEKEE (reference sequence). Trimming removed 3 bases at V and 0 bases at J, with 14 bases between. This CDR3 contains 16 residues. DNA of the CDR3: TGTGCCAGCAGCTGGGACATTACCCCTAGCACAGATACGCAGTATTTT. As protein: CASSWDITPSTDTQYF.

This clonotype was counted many times. The V and J genes are TRBV27 and TRBJ1-2, with D unresolved. V was shortened by 9 bases and J by 5 bases, with 19 bases between the two germline ends. Germline lookup yields CDR1 MNHEY and CDR2 SMNVEV (reference sequence). This CDR3 has 14 amino acids. For the CDR3, the DNA is TGTGCCAGACTACGAGGGTTCGGCCGGTATGGCTACACCTTC. Protein product: CARLRGFGRYGYTF.

This chain links TRBV5-1 with TRBJ2-1; 10 bases are a match to TRBD1. The CDR3 spans 15 residues. Germline assignment: CDR1 SGHRS and CDR2 YFSETQ. Losses at the gene ends were 0 bases for V and 10 bases for J; bases not matched to a gene: 7. The CDR3 bases are TGCGCCAGCAGCTTGGCCGGGACAGGGGTGGTAGAGCAGTTCTTC. Translated, it gives CASSLAGTGVVEQFF. Using reference TRBV5-1 and TRBJ2-1 for the parts outside the CDR3, the full variable domain is KAGVTQTPRYLIKTRGQQVTLSCSPISGHRSVSWYQQTPGQGLQFLFEYFSETQRNKGNFPGRFSGRQFSNSRSEMNVSTLELGDSALYLCASSLAGTGVVEQFFGPGTRLTVL.

Details on this clonotype: The junction and the germline gene differ at one end; a read error may be behind it. The V gene is TRBV27, the J gene TRBJ2-1; no reliable D call. Germline V CDR1 and CDR2: MNHEY, SMNVEV (reference sequence). CDR3 size: 13 residues. In nucleotides, the CDR3 is TGTGCCAGAACCTCTAGGGTCTACAGTGAGCAGTTCTTC. Translating gives CARTSRVYSEQFF.

V and J are TRBV20-1 and TRBJ2-1; D perhaps matches TRBD1 (5 bases). CDR1 and CDR2 from the germline V gene are DFQATT and SNEGSKA (reference sequence). Trimming removed 0 bases from V and 6 bases from J, with 15 bases in between. This CDR3 has 15 amino acids. CDR3 protein: CSARDLRQGFNEQFF. CDR3 coding DNA: TGCAGTGCTAGAGATCTCCGGCAGGGTTTCAATGAGCAGTTCTTC.

The chain is built from TRBV7-8 and TRBJ1-5; no firm D call. Germline CDR1 reads SGHVS; CDR2 reads FQNEAQ. The V and J ends lost 0 bases and 0 bases respectively, with 3 bases between them. The CDR3 extends over 14 amino acids. The CDR3 protein is CASSLAASNQPQHF. The CDR3 region has the DNA TGTGCCAGCAGCTTAGCAGCTAGCAATCAGCCCCAGCATTTT.

This clonotype was detected only a few times. The chain employs TRBV6-6 and TRBJ1-2; the D gene is possibly TRBD1 (6 bases). The germline V and J ends were trimmed by 2 bases and 7 bases, with 11 bases remaining between them. The V gene's germline CDR1 is MNHNY and CDR2 SVGAGI (reference sequence). The CDR3 is 13 residues long. CDR3 sequence: CASSYPGEGGYTF. The CDR3 nucleotides are TGTGCCAGCAGTTACCCAGGGGAGGGTGGCTACACCTTC.